The 29 T cell receptor beta chains in this list originate from one sample, sequenced in a study of Graves' ophthalmopathy and Graves' hyperthyroidism. RNA transcripts were the source from which TCR beta CDR3 regions were amplified. Second-round multiplex PCR came after a first-round RT-PCR that employed HTBI primers. From the multiplex PCR reads, TCRdb called clonotypes with MiXCR, one entry per CDR3 protein. The sample includes a few hundred thousand distinct CDR3 sequences, just over 15% of them seen just once. The sample comprised peripheral blood. These receptors came from a woman aged 18 to 35 with stable Graves' hyperthyroidism.

This clonotype showed up many times. CDR3 sequence (DNA): TGCGCCAGCAGCTCCGAGGGGGGGAGCCATCAGCCCCAGCATTTT. Translating gives CASSSEGGSHQPQHF. V is TRBV5-1 and J is TRBJ1-5, with D maybe TRBD1 (6 bases). The germline CDR1 and CDR2 sequences are SGHRS and YFSETQ. Trimming shortened V by 3 bases and J by 5 bases, and 15 bases separated the two germline ends. This CDR3 spans 15 amino acids.

This clonotype was seen many times. The V call is TRBV20-1, the J call TRBJ2-5; no definite D call. Trimming took off 3 bases at V and 2 bases at J, with 7 bases between the two ends. Germline-derived CDR1 and CDR2 are DFQATT and SNEGSKA (reference sequence). This CDR3 is 12 amino acids long. The CDR3 nucleotides read TGCAGTGCTAGCGGCGGTCAAGAGACCCAGTACTTC. It translates to CSASGGQETQYF.

Comment on this clonotype: The junction shows a germline mismatch at one end, possibly a read error. The chain couples TRBV5-1 to TRBJ2-7, with 8 bases identical to TRBD2. The CDR3 has 16 residues. Germline CDR1 is SGHRS and CDR2 is YFSETQ. CDR3 loop: CASSLNSGGPSHEQYF. CDR3 in DNA: TGCGCCAGCAGCTTGAACTCGGGGGGGCCCTCCCACGAGCAGTACTTC.

This clonotype came up many times. The chain combines TRBV28 with TRBJ1-1; possible D gene TRBD1, 5 bases. Germline lookup yields CDR1 MDHEN and CDR2 SYDVKM. This CDR3 region has 14 residues. Trimming took off 7 bases at V and 1 base at J, with 13 bases between the two ends. DNA of the CDR3: TGTGCCAGCACCTCGGGACCCTCGAACACTGAAGCTTTCTTT. It translates to CASTSGPSNTEAFF.

This clonotype was counted many times. The chain carries TRBV29-1 and TRBJ2-5; either TRBD1 or TRBD2 may supply D (6 bases each). This CDR3 contains 13 residues. V lost 5 bases and J lost 5, with 15 bases in between. Germline assignment: CDR1 SQVTM and CDR2 ANQGSEA. The CDR3 sequence is CSVNGGGEETQYF. CDR3 in DNA: TGCAGCGTTAATGGAGGGGGTGAGGAGACCCAGTACTTC. The complete variable domain, with remaining parts taken from reference TRBV29-1 and TRBJ2-5, reads SAVISQKPSRDICQRGTSLTIQCQVDSQVTMMFWYRQQPGQSLTLIATANQGSEATYESGFVIDKFPISRPNLTFSTLTVSNMSPEDSSIYLCSVNGGGEETQYFGPGTRLLVL.

The chain carries TRBV29-1 and TRBJ2-3; 8 bases match TRBD1. Per germline, CDR1 SQVTM and CDR2 ANQGSEA. This CDR3 has 12 residues. V lost 6 bases and J lost 3; bases outside the gene matches: 2. The CDR3 coding sequence is TGCAGCGTCACAGGGGGGACAGATACGCAGTATTTT. Translated, it gives CSVTGGTDTQYF.

This clonotype was observed at least ten times. The V and J genes are TRBV6-1 and TRBJ2-5; 12 bases are a match to TRBD2. J lost 3 bases, V lost 8 bases, and 4 bases had no gene match. The CDR3 totals 14 residues. Germline V gene lookup returns CDR1 MNHNS and CDR2 SASEGT. CDR3 DNA: TGTGCCAGCCGCAGGACTAGCGGGAAAGAGACCCAGTACTTC. Translating gives CASRRTSGKETQYF.

This clonotype was detected a few times. The V gene is TRBV18, the J gene TRBJ2-5, with TRBD1 identical over 7 bases. This CDR3 spans 13 amino acids. Germline V CDR1 and CDR2: KGHSH, LQKENI. After removal of 6 bases from V and 5 bases from J, the junction contained 6 bases not matched to a gene. The CDR3 is CASSLLDRETQYF. The DNA of the CDR3 is TGTGCCAGCTCCCTGCTGGACAGGGAGACCCAGTACTTC. Drawing the rest from reference TRBV18 and TRBJ2-5, the complete variable domain is NAGVMQNPRHLVRRRGQEARLRCSPMKGHSHVYWYRQLPEEGLKFMVYLQKENIIDESGMPKERFSAEFPKEGPSILRIQQVVRGDSAAYFCASSLLDRETQYFGPGTRLLVL.

This clonotype was seen ten or more times. CDR3 DNA: TGCAGTGCCGTAGGGGGGTATGGCTACACCTTC. It encodes CSAVGGYGYTF. The chain has TRBV20-1 and TRBJ1-2; the D gene is possibly TRBD1 (6 bases). The CDR3 covers 11 residues. Germline CDR1 is DFQATT and CDR2 is SNEGSKA (reference sequence). The V end lost 6 bases, the J end lost 5 bases, and 10 bases lay between the germline ends.

The rearrangement joins TRBV18 to TRBJ2-7; 9 bases are shared with TRBD1. The CDR3 consists of 16 residues. CDR1 and CDR2 (germline): KGHSH, LQKENI. Trimming at V came to 1 base and at J to 2 bases, leaving 6 bases not matched to a gene. The CDR3 region is CASSPLEGTGTYEQYF. The CDR3 DNA reads TGTGCCAGCTCACCACTAGAGGGGACAGGGACCTACGAGCAGTACTTC.

This clonotype was observed many times. CDR3 coding DNA: TGCGCCAGCAGTGAGTATCAGGGCACGAACACTGAAGCTTTCTTT. Protein: CASSEYQGTNTEAFF. This chain uses TRBV10-1 with TRBJ1-1, with a possible D match to TRBD1 (5 bases). The germline gives CDR1 WNHNN, CDR2 SYGVQD (reference sequence). The ends were cut back, 1 base at V and 1 base at J, with 10 bases in the middle. The CDR3 sequence is 15 residues long.

There are many counts of this clonotype. This chain links TRBV2 with TRBJ2-2; D is undetermined. V dropped 6 bases and J dropped 6 bases, with 2 bases sitting between them. This CDR3 contains 10 residues. Germline V gene lookup returns CDR1 SNHLY and CDR2 FYNNEI. CDR3 sequence: CASSAGELFF. The DNA of the CDR3 is TGTGCCAGCAGCGCCGGGGAGCTGTTTTTT.

CDR3 coding DNA: TGTGCCAGCGCCCGAACGATTCAGGGGGGCCCTGAAGCTTTCTTT. Amino acids: CASARTIQGGPEAFF. V gene TRBV2 combines with J gene TRBJ1-1, with 7 bases aligning to TRBD1. Trimming removed 8 bases from V and 6 bases from J; junction bases left unmatched: 15. The CDR3 length is 15 residues. Germline V CDR1 and CDR2: SNHLY, FYNNEI. Based on the CDR3 plus reference TRBV2 and TRBJ1-1, the full variable domain is EPEVTQTPSHQVTQMGQEVILRCVPISNHLYFYWYRQILGQKVEFLVSFYNNEISEKSEIFDDQFSVERPDGSNFTLKIRSTKLEDSAMYFCASARTIQGGPEAFFGQGTRLTVV.

This clonotype was observed at least ten times. V gene TRBV7-2 combines with J gene TRBJ1-5; D possibly corresponds to TRBD1 (5 bases). V lost 2 bases and J lost 4, with 9 bases in between. This CDR3 contains 14 residues. The germline gives CDR1 SGHTA, CDR2 FQGNSA. The CDR3 sequence: CASSLKGLNQPQHF. CDR3 nucleotide sequence: TGTGCCAGCAGCTTAAAGGGGTTGAATCAGCCCCAGCATTTT.

V gene TRBV6-1 combines with J gene TRBJ2-7; D not certain. The germline gives CDR1 MNHNS, CDR2 SASEGT. The CDR3 is 11 residues long. Trimming removed 8 bases from V and 3 bases from J, with 8 bases in between. CDR3 sequence (DNA): TGTGCCAGCCTCAGCTTCTACGAGCAGTACTTC. This codes for CASLSFYEQYF.

This clonotype was found once. The chain carries TRBV6-1 and TRBJ1-2, with a weak D call TRBD1 (6 bases). V shed 4 bases and J shed 4 bases, with 10 bases lying between them. Per the germline V gene, CDR1 is MNHNS and CDR2 is SASEGT. The CDR3 extends over 13 amino acids. CDR3 coding DNA: TGTGCCAGCAGTGGGACGGACAGCTATGGCTACACCTTC. This gives the protein CASSGTDSYGYTF.

The chain couples TRBV6-5 to TRBJ2-5, with unresolved D. The CDR3 has 12 amino acids. Trimming pared 6 bases from V and 7 bases from J, leaving 12 bases between. Germline values: CDR1 MNHEY, CDR2 SVGAGI. The CDR3 DNA follows: TGTGCCAGCAGATTAGACCCTGGGACCCAGTACTTC. It encodes CASRLDPGTQYF.

This clonotype occurred many times. The rearrangement joins TRBV4-1 to TRBJ1-1; D is possibly TRBD1 (5 bases). CDR3 length: 16 residues. Per the germline V gene, CDR1 is MGHRA and CDR2 is YSYEKL. Trimming pared 3 bases from V and 0 bases from J, leaving 14 bases between. The CDR3 reads CASSQGPGTMNTEAFF. CDR3 in DNA: TGCGCCAGCAGCCAGGGCCCCGGGACCATGAACACTGAAGCTTTCTTT.

This clonotype was observed a handful of times. V usage is TRBV27 and J usage is TRBJ1-5; a possible D gene is TRBD1 (5 bases). This CDR3 comprises 12 residues. Germline CDR1 MNHEY, CDR2 SMNVEV (reference sequence). V lost 8 bases and J lost 2, with 7 bases in between. CDR3 residues: CASGAGNQPQHF. The DNA for the CDR3 is TGTGCCAGCGGGGCGGGCAATCAGCCCCAGCATTTT.

This clonotype was counted many times. The chain couples TRBV7-2 to TRBJ2-5, with 7 bases fitting TRBD2. The CDR3 runs to 13 residues. The V segment lost 6 bases and the J segment 4 bases; nucleotides outside the gene matches: 5. The V gene's germline CDR1 is SGHTA and CDR2 FQGNSA. CDR3 region: CASSLSGGETQYF. CDR3 nucleotides: TGTGCCAGCAGTTTATCGGGAGGAGAGACCCAGTACTTC.

The J gene is TRBJ2-5, the V gene TRBV6-1; TRBD2 is a possible D gene (5 bases). The CDR3 runs to 14 residues. CDR1 is MNHNS and CDR2 is SASEGT in the germline V gene. Trimming shortened V by 7 bases and J by 0 bases, and 12 bases separated the two germline ends. DNA for the CDR3: TGTGCCAGCAATCAAGCGGATTACCAAGAGACCCAGTACTTC. Translating it yields CASNQADYQETQYF.

This clonotype was observed at least ten times. This rearrangement joins TRBV12-3 or TRBV12-4 to TRBJ1-2; D unresolved. V dropped 6 bases and J dropped 0 bases, with 23 bases sitting between them. CDR3 size: 18 residues. The CDR3 DNA sequence: TGTGCCAGCAGGCAAGATGGTCCGGGCCCCTTCTCTAACTATGGCTACACCTTC. Amino acid sequence: CASRQDGPGPFSNYGYTF.

In its sample, this clonotype was seen many times. V gene TRBV5-1 combines with J gene TRBJ2-7, with 7 bases matching TRBD2. The V and J ends lost 0 bases and 5 bases, in that order; junction bases with no gene match: 11. The CDR3 is 16 amino acids. Germline V gives CDR1 SGHRS, CDR2 YFSETQ. The CDR3 loop is CASSLARGGVFDEQYF. CDR3 sequence (DNA): TGCGCCAGCAGCTTGGCCCGGGGAGGGGTATTCGACGAGCAGTACTTC.

This clonotype was observed at least ten times. CDR3 sequence reads: CASSYEDSPLHF. In DNA form, the CDR3 reads TGTGCCAGCAGTTACGAGGATTCACCCCTCCACTTT. The chain has TRBV6-2 or TRBV6-3 and TRBJ1-6; no reliable D call. The V end lost 2 bases, the J end lost 8 bases, and 4 bases lay between the germline ends. Germline assignment: CDR1 MNHEY and CDR2 SVGEGT. The CDR3 covers 12 residues.

This clonotype was picked up many times. The chain links TRBV29-1 to TRBJ1-2; TRBD1 aligns across 7 bases. Germline lookup yields CDR1 SQVTM and CDR2 ANQGSEA. V lost 6 bases and J lost 2; bases outside the gene matches: 12. The CDR3 is made up of 15 amino acids. For the CDR3, the DNA is TGCAGCGTAGACCGCGGGACAGACCTAAACTATGGCTACACCTTC. It codes for CSVDRGTDLNYGYTF.

This clonotype was counted at least ten times. This rearrangement joins TRBV12-3 or TRBV12-4 to TRBJ1-2, with 8 bases fitting TRBD1. The CDR3 length is 13 residues. V gave up 5 bases and J gave up 6 bases; unmatched junction bases: 5. The CDR3 spells CASSQGAEHGYTF. CDR3 nucleotide sequence: TGTGCCAGCAGTCAGGGGGCGGAACATGGCTACACCTTC.

This clonotype was detected ten times or more. The chain links TRBV11-2 to TRBJ1-5, with D perhaps TRBD1 (5 bases). V was clipped by 1 base and J by 1 base, with 8 bases between them. The germline CDR1 and CDR2 sequences are SGHAT and FQNNGV. This CDR3 region has 15 residues. The CDR3 loop is CASSLGRVSNQPQHF. DNA of the CDR3: TGTGCCAGCAGCTTAGGCAGGGTAAGCAATCAGCCCCAGCATTTT.

This clonotype occurred many times. The rearrangement uses TRBV6-4 and TRBJ2-3; weak D call: TRBD1 (6 bases). CDR1 MRHNA and CDR2 SNTAGT come from the germline V gene. The V gene lost 3 bases and the J gene lost 3 bases, with 7 bases spanning the gap. The CDR3 consists of 13 residues. The CDR3 loop reads CASSERGTDTQYF. The CDR3 region has the DNA TGTGCCAGCAGTGAGAGGGGGACAGATACGCAGTATTTT.

This clonotype appeared many times. The CDR3 spells CASRNRDWGYEQYF. The CDR3 DNA is TGTGCCAGCAGGAACCGGGACTGGGGCTACGAGCAGTACTTC. The J gene is TRBJ2-7, the V gene TRBV2; D is perhaps TRBD2 (6 bases). The CDR3 is made up of 14 amino acids. Germline assignment: CDR1 SNHLY and CDR2 FYNNEI. Trimming removed 6 bases at V and 3 bases at J, with 15 bases between.